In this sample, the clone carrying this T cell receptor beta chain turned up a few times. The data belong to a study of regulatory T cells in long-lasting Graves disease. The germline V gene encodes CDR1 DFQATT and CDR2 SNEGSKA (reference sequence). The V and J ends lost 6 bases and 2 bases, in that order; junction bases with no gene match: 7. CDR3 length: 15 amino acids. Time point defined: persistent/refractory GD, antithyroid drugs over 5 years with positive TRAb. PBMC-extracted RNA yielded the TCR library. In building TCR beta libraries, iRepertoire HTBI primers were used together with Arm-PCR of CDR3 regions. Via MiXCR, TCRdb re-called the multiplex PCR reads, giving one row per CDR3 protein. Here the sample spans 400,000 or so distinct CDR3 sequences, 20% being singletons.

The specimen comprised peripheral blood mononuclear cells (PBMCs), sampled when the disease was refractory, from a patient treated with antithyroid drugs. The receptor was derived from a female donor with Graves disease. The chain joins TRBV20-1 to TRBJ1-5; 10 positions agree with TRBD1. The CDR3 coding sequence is TGCAGTGCCCAGGCTGGGACAGGGGGCAATCAGCCCCAGCATTTT. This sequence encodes CSAQAGTGGNQPQHF.